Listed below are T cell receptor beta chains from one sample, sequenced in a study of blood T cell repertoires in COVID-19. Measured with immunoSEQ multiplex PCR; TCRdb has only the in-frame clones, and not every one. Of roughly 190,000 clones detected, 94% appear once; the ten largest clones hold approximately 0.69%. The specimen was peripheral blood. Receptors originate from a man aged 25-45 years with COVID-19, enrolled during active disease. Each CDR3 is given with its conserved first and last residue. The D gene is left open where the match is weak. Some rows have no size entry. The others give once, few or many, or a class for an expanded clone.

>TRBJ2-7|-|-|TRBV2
TGTGCCAGCAGTGTCCAGGATGCCCTGGGGCAGTACTTC
CASSVQDALGQYF
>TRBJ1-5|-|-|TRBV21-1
TGTGCCAGCAGCAGCATTGGCGGCAGGGCGGTTCAGCCCCAGCATTTT
CASSSIGGRAVQPQHF
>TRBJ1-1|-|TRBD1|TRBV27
TGTGCCAGCAGTTTCTGGTCAGGGGGTGCGGGCACTGAAGCTTTCTTT
CASSFWSGGAGTEAFF
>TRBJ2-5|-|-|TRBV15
TGTGCCACCAGCAGAGAGACTCTGGGGGCTACACAAGAGACCCAGTACTTC
CATSRETLGATQETQYF
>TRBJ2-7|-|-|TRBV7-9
TGTGCCAGCAGCTTTTACGGGGGCGAGCAGTACTTC
CASSFYGGEQYF
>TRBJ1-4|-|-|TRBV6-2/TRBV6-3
TGTGCCAGCAGTTACTCGAGAGGGAGCGGTGAAAAACTGTTTTTT
CASSYSRGSGEKLFF
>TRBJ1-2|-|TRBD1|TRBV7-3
TGTGCCAGCAGCTTCGGGACAGGAGGAGGCTACACCTTC
CASSFGTGGGYTF
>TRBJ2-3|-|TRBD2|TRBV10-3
TGTGCCATCAGTGCGGGGCCGGGGGGTACGCAGTATTTT
CAISAGPGGTQYF
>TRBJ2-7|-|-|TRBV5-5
TGTGCCAGCAGCTTGTTCCCGGGACGGGAGACCTACGAGCAGTACTTC
CASSLFPGRETYEQYF
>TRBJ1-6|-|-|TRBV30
TGTGCCTGGAGTGTAGCAGGTCACTCACCCCTCCACTTT
CAWSVAGHSPLHF
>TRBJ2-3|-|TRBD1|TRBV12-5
TGTGCTAGTGCCCTACCACAGGGGGTGCCGGATACGCAGTATTTT
CASALPQGVPDTQYF
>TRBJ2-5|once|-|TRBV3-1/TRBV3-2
TGTGCCAGCAGCCAAGGGGGGCGGGAGACCCAGTACTTC
CASSQGGRETQYF
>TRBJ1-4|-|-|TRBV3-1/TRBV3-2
TGTGCCAGCAGCCAAGATCCCTCGAATGAAAAACTGTTTTTT
CASSQDPSNEKLFF
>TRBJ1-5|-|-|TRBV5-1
TGCGCCAGCAGCCGGGGTCCGGAGGGCAATCAGCCCCAGCATTTT
CASSRGPEGNQPQHF
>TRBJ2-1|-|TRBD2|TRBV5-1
TGCGCCAGCAGCTCGACCACTAGCGGGGGACGCTCCTACAATGAGCAGTTCTTC
CASSSTTSGGRSYNEQFF
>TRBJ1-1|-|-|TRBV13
TGTGCCAGCAGTTCCAGGGAATTTGGGAACACTGAAGCTTTCTTT
CASSSREFGNTEAFF
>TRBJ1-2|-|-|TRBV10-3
TGTGCCATCAGTGTCAAGGGGCAGGACTATGGCTACACCTTC
CAISVKGQDYGYTF
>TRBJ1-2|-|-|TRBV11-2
TGTGCCAGCAGCTTAGTCCAGGGCCAGAACTATGGCTACACCTTC
CASSLVQGQNYGYTF
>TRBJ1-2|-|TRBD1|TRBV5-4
TGTGCCAGCAGATCCCAGGGGGGACGGCGCGGCTACACCTTC
CASRSQGGRRGYTF
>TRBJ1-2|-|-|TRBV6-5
TGTGCCAGCAGACCGGGACTGCACTATGGCTACACCTTC
CASRPGLHYGYTF
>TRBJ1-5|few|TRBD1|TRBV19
TGTGCCAGTAGTATGGGACAGGGCAATCAGCCCCAGCATTTT
CASSMGQGNQPQHF
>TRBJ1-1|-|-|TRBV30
TGTGCCTGGAGTGTACTAGAGTTCACTGAAGCTTTCTTT
CAWSVLEFTEAFF
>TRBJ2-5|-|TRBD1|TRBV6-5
TGTGCCACCCTGGGGTCGGGACAGGGACAAGAGACCCAGTACTTC
CATLGSGQGQETQYF
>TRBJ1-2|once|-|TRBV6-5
TGTGCCAGCAGTTACTCGGCCGAAGGGGCGAGCTATGGCTACACCTTC
CASSYSAEGASYGYTF
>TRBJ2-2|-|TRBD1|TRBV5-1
TGCGCCAGCAGCTTGTTTACAGGGGGTACCACCGGGGAGCTGTTTTTT
CASSLFTGGTTGELFF
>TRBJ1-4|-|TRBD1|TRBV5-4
TGTGCCAGCAGCGACCCGACAGGGGCTAATGAAAAACTGTTTTTT
CASSDPTGANEKLFF
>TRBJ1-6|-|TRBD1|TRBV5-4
TGTGCCAGCAGCCGGACAGGAACCCATAATTCACCCCTCCACTTT
CASSRTGTHNSPLHF
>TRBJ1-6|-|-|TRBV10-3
TGTGCCATCGGCCGGGACATCCCAAATTCACCCCTCCACTTT
CAIGRDIPNSPLHF
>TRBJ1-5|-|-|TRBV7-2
TGTGCCAGCAGTAGAGGCTCCATAATTAGCAATCAGCCCCAGCATTTT
CASSRGSIISNQPQHF
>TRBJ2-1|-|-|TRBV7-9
TGTGCCAGCAGCTTAGCAGTACAGAATGAGCAGTTCTTC
CASSLAVQNEQFF
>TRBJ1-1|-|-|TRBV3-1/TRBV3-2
TGTGCCAGCAGGAGGTTTATGAACACTGAAGCTTTCTTT
CASRRFMNTEAFF
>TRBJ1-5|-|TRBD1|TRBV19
TGTGCCAGCGACCCAGGGGGATGGTATAGCAATCAGCCCCAGCATTTT
CASDPGGWYSNQPQHF
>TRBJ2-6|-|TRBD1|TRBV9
TGTGCCAGCAGCGTAGGACAGGGTCCTTCCTCTGGGGCCAACGTCCTGACTTTC
CASSVGQGPSSGANVLTF
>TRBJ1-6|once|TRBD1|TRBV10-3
TGTGCCATCAGGCCGGGACAGGGGAATTCACCCCTCCACTTT
CAIRPGQGNSPLHF
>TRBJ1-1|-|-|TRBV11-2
TGTGCCAGCAGCTTAGCACCGGGTATGAACACTGAAGCTTTCTTT
CASSLAPGMNTEAFF
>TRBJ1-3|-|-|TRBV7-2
TGTGCCAGCAGCTTACGGGGGAATGGCTTACCAAACACCATATATTTT
CASSLRGNGLPNTIYF
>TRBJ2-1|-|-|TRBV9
TGTGCCAGCAGCGTAACCGGGGAAAGCTCCTACAATGAGCAGTTCTTC
CASSVTGESSYNEQFF